Shown below are 2 T cell receptor beta chains from a single sample sequenced in a study of cytomegalovirus exposure and HLA in healthy donors. The PCR ran on 60 Vbeta and 13 Jbeta primers. Only in-frame clones appear in the TCRdb table, and some are missing; sequencing was by immunoSEQ multiplex PCR. Its clone listing holds more than 50,000 clones. Sequencing used PBMCs. These receptor sequences come from a woman aged 40 to 50 in good health and CMV-seronegative.

J is TRBJ2-7 and V is TRBV6-6, with D unresolved. V lost 4 bases and J lost 1, with 14 bases in between. The germline gives CDR1 MNHNY, CDR2 SVGAGI (reference sequence). The CDR3 sequence is 15 residues long. CDR3 DNA sequence: TGTGCCAGCAGTTCCCCAACAGACCTATCCTACGAGCAGTACTTC. Translation gives CASSSPTDLSYEQYF.

A remark on this clone: A junction end diverges from the germline sequence, so it may reflect a read error. The V gene is TRBV10-3, the J gene TRBJ1-1, with no clear D. The CDR3 runs 16 residues. Germline values: CDR1 ENHRY, CDR2 SYGVKD. CDR3 in DNA: TGTGCCAGCAGTGAGAGGTTAACAGCCGTCAACACTGAAGCTTTCTTT. Amino acid sequence: CASSERLTAVNTEAFF.